One T cell receptor (beta chain) is described in this entry. What it binds is unknown. Additional DNA sequences in this sample encode the identical CDR3. Sequencing used immunoSEQ multiplex PCR; TCRdb keeps in-frame clones, though not all of them. The repertoire holds about 2.3 million clones, with approximately 90% as singletons. This sample was included in a study of shared clonotypes between healthy human individuals. The CDR3 length is 14 residues. Between the trimmed V and J ends, which lost 2 bases and 0 bases, there was a span of 5 bases. Germline V lookup: CDR1 SGHTA, CDR2 FQGTGA. Overall study findings and caveats: Sampling was confined to blood; repertoires within tissues likely differ. Naive subsets generally exceeded memory subsets in estimated richness.

The sequence derives from a man younger than 30 in good health. Some clones in this sample may be carry-over from other donors' samples. The chain has TRBV7-3 and TRBJ2-1; the D is unclear. Sequencing was done on a sample of naive CD4+ T cells from PBMCs. Subset indicated: CD45RA+ positively selected. This CDR3 is CASSLLASYNEQFF. DNA for the CDR3: TGTGCCAGCAGCTTATTGGCCTCCTACAATGAGCAGTTCTTC.